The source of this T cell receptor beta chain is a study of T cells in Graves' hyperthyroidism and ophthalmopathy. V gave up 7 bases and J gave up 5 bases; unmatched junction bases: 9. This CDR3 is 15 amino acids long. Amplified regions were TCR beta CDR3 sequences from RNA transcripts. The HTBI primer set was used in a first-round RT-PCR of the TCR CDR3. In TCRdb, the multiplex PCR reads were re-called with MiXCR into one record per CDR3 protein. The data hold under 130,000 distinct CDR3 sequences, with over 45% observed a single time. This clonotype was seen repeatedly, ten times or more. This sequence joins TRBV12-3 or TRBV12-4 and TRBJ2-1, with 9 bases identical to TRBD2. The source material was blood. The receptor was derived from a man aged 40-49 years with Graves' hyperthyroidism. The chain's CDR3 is CASTLSGSLNNEQFF. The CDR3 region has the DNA TGTGCCAGCACCCTTAGCGGGAGCCTCAACAATGAGCAGTTCTTC.